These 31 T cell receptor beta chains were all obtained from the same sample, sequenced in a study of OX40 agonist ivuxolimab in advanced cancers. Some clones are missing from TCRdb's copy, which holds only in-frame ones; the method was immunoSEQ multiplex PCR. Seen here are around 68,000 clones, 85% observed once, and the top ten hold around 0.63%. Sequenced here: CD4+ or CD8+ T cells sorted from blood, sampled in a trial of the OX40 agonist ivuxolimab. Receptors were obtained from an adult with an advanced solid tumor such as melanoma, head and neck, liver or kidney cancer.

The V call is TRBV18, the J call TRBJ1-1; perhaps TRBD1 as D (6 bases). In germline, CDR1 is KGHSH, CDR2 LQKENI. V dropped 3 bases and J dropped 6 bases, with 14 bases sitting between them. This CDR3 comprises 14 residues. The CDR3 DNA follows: TGTGCCAGCTCACCCCTACAGGGAGACCCTGAAGCTTTCTTT. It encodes CASSPLQGDPEAFF.

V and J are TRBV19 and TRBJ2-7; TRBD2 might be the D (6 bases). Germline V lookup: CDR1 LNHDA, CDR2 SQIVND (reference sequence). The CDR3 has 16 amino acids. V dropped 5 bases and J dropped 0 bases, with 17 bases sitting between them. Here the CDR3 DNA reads TGTGCCAGTAGTTCCGTGATGGGGGGTAGCTCCTACGAGCAGTACTTC. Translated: CASSSVMGGSSYEQYF.

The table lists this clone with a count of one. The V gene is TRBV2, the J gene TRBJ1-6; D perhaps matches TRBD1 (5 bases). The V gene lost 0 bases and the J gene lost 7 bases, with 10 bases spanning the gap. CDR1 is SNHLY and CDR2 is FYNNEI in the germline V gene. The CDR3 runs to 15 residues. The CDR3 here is CASSEAGTLNSPLHF. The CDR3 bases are TGTGCCAGCAGTGAAGCCGGGACCCTCAATTCACCCCTCCACTTT.

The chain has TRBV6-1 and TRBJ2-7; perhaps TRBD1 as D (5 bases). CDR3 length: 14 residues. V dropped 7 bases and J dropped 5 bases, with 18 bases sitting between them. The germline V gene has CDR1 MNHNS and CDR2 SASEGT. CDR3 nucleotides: TGTGCCAGCAAAGCTCTTCAGGGTTTTCACGAGCAGTACTTC. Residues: CASKALQGFHEQYF.

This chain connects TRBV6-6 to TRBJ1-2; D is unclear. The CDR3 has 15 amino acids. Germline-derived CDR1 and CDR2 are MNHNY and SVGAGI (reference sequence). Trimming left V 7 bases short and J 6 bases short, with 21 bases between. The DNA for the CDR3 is TGTGCCAGCACCTCCGGCCGGGGTGGAAGGGATGGCTACACCTTC. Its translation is CASTSGRGGRDGYTF.

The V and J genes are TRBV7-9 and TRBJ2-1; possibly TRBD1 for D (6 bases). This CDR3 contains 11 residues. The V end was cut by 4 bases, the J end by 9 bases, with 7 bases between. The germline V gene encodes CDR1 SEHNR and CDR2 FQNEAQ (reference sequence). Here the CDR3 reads CASSSGVEQFF. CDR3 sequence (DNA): TGTGCCAGCAGCTCAGGGGTTGAGCAGTTCTTC. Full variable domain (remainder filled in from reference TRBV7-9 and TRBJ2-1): DTGVSQNPRHKITKRGQNVTFRCDPISEHNRLYWYRQTLGQGPEFLTYFQNEAQLEKSRLLSDRFSAERPKGSFSTLEIQRTEQGDSAMYLCASSSGVEQFFGPGTRLTVL.

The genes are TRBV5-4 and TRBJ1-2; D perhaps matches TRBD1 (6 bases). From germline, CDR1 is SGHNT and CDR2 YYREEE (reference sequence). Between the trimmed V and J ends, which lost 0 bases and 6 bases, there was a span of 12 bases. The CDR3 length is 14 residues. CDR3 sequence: CASSLGGQADGYTF. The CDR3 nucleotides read TGTGCCAGCAGCTTGGGGGGGCAGGCCGATGGCTACACCTTC.

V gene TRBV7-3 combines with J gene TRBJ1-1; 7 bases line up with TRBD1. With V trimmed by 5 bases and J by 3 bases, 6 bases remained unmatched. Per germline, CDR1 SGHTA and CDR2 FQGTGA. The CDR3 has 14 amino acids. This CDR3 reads CASSRRQGDTEAFF. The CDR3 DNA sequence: TGTGCCAGCAGCCGGCGACAGGGAGACACTGAAGCTTTCTTT.

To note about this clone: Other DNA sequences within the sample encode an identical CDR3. As DNA, the CDR3 is TGCAGCGTTGTCGGGGGGGCAGTAGATACGCAGTATTTT. This encodes CSVVGGAVDTQYF. The chain recombines TRBV29-1 with TRBJ2-3; 8 nucleotides match TRBD2. Looked up from germline, CDR1 is SQVTM and CDR2 is ANQGSEA. The CDR3 consists of 13 residues. The V segment lost 4 bases and the J segment 5 bases; nucleotides outside the gene matches: 5.

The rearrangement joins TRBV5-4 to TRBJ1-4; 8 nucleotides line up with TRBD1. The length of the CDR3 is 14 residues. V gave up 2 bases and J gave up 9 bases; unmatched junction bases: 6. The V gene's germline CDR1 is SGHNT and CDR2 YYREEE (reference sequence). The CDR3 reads CASSFQGAAQKLFF. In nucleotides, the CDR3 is TGTGCCAGCAGCTTCCAGGGGGCCGCTCAAAAACTGTTTTTT.

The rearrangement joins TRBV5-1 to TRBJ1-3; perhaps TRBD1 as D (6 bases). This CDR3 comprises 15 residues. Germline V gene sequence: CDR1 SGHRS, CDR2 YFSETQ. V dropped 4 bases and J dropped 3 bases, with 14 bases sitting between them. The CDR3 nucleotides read TGCGCCAGCAGCCATGGCCTGACAGGTGGAAACACCATATATTTT. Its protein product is CASSHGLTGGNTIYF. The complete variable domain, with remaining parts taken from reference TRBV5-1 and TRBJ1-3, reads KAGVTQTPRYLIKTRGQQVTLSCSPISGHRSVSWYQQTPGQGLQFLFEYFSETQRNKGNFPGRFSGRQFSNSRSEMNVSTLELGDSALYLCASSHGLTGGNTIYFGEGSWLTVV.

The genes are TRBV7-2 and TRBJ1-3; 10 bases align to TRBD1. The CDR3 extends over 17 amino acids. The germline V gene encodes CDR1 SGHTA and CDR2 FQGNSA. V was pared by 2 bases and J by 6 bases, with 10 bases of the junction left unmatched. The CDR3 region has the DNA TGTGCCAGCAGCTTATATTTTAGACAGGGGGCCGCAAACACCATATATTTT. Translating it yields CASSLYFRQGAANTIYF.

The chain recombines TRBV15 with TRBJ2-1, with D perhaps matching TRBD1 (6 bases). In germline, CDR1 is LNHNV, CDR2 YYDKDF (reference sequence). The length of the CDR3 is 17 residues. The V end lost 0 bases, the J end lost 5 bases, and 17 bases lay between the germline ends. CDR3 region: CATSRDRTRGKDNEQFF. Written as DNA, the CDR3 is TGTGCCACCAGCAGAGATAGAACCAGGGGAAAGGACAATGAGCAGTTCTTC.

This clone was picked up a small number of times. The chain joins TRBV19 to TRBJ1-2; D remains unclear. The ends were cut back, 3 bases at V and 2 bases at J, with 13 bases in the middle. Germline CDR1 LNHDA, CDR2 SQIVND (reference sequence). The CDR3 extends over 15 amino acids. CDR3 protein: CASSIAGSGNYGYTF. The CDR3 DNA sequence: TGTGCCAGTAGTATCGCCGGGTCCGGGAACTATGGCTACACCTTC.

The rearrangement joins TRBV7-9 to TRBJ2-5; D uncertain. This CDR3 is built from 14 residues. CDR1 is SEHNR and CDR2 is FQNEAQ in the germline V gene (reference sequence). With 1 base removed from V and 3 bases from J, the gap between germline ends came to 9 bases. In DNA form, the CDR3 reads TGTGCCAGCAGCTTAGTCGCAGGAGAAGAGACCCAGTACTTC. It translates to CASSLVAGEETQYF.

CDR3: CASSLWEGASLEQYF. The CDR3 DNA reads as TGTGCCAGCAGCTTATGGGAGGGGGCGAGTCTCGAGCAGTACTTC. The chain couples TRBV7-2 to TRBJ2-7; D tentatively fits TRBD1 or TRBD2 (7 bases each). Germline CDR1 reads SGHTA; CDR2 reads FQGNSA. V was shortened by 2 bases and J by 6 bases, with 17 bases between the two germline ends. The CDR3 runs 15 residues.

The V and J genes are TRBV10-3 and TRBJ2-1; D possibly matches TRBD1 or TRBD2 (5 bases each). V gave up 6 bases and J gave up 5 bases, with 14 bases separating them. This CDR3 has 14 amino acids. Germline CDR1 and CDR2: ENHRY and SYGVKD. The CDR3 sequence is CAIRTARGNNEQFF. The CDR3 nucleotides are TGTGCCATCAGGACAGCCCGAGGGAACAATGAGCAGTTCTTC.

In DNA, the CDR3 is TGTGCCAGCACCCGGTGGCTAAGCACCCTCTATTATGGCTACACCTTC. As protein: CASTRWLSTLYYGYTF. The chain carries TRBV2 and TRBJ1-2, with D hard to call. From germline, CDR1 is SNHLY and CDR2 FYNNEI. The V end was cut by 7 bases, the J end by 5 bases, with 23 bases between. There are 16 residues in the CDR3. The variable domain in full, with the rest retrieved from reference TRBV2 and TRBJ1-2, is EPEVTQTPSHQVTQMGQEVILRCVPISNHLYFYWYRQILGQKVEFLVSFYNNEISEKSEIFDDQFSVERPDGSNFTLKIRSTKLEDSAMYFCASTRWLSTLYYGYTFGSGTRLTVV.

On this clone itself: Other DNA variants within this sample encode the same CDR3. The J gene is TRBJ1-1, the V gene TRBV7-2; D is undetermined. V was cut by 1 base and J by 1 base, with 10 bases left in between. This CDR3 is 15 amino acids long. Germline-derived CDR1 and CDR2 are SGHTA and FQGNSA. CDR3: CASSLGGVRNTEAFF. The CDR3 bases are TGTGCCAGCAGCTTAGGAGGCGTGAGGAACACTGAAGCTTTCTTT.

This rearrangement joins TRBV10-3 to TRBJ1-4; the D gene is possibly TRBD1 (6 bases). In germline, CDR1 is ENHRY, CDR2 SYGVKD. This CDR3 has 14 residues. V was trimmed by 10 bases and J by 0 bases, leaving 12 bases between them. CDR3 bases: TGTGCCACTAGGGACACCACAACTAATGAAAAACTGTTTTTT. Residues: CATRDTTTNEKLFF.

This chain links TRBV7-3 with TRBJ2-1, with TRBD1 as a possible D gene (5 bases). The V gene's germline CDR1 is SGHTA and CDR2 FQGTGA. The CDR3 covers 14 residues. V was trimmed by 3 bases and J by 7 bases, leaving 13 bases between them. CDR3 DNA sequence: TGTGCCAGCAGCTTTGGGGCCGAGTGGAATGAGCAGTTCTTC. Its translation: CASSFGAEWNEQFF. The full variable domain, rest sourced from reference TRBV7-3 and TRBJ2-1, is GAGVSQTPSNKVTEKGKYVELRCDPISGHTALYWYRQSLGQGPEFLIYFQGTGAADDSGLPNDRFFAVRPEGSVSTLKIQRTERGDSAVYLCASSFGAEWNEQFFGPGTRLTVL.

The CDR3 DNA follows: TGCGCCAGCAGTGAGTCGCGGCGGGGGTGGCCCCAAGAGACCCAGTACTTC. It encodes CASSESRRGWPQETQYF. The chain carries TRBV10-1 and TRBJ2-5, with TRBD2 matching over 7 bases. This CDR3 has 17 residues. In germline, CDR1 is WNHNN, CDR2 SYGVQD (reference sequence). V trimming: 0 bases; J trimming: 1 base; junction bases outside the gene matches: 8.

The CDR3 protein is CATSTPRGTSGGAVYNEQFF. Written as DNA, the CDR3 is TGTGCCACCAGCACTCCCCGAGGGACTAGCGGGGGGGCGGTGTACAATGAGCAGTTCTTC. The V gene is TRBV15, the J gene TRBJ2-1; 16 nucleotides match TRBD2. This CDR3 is 20 amino acids long. CDR1 and CDR2 (germline): LNHNV, YYDKDF (reference sequence). V shed 4 bases, J shed 4 bases, and the junction held 13 bases outside the gene matches.

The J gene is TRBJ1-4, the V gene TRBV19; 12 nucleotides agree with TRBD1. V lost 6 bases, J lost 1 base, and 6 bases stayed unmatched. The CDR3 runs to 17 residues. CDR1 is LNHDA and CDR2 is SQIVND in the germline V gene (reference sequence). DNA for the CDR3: TGTGCCAGTAGCGGGACAGGGGGCTCTGGAACTAATGAAAAACTGTTTTTT. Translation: CASSGTGGSGTNEKLFF. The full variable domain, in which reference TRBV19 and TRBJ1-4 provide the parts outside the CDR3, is DGGITQSPKYLFRKEGQNVTLSCEQNLNHDAMYWYRQDPGQGLRLIYYSQIVNDFQKGDIAEGYSVSREKKESFPLTVTSAQKNPTAFYLCASSGTGGSGTNEKLFFGSGTQLSVL.

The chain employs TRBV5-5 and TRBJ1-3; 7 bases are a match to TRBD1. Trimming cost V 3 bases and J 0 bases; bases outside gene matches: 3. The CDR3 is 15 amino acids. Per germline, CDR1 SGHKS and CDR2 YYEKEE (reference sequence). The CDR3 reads CASSSGTVSGNTIYF. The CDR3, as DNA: TGTGCCAGCAGCTCCGGGACAGTCTCTGGAAACACCATATATTTT.

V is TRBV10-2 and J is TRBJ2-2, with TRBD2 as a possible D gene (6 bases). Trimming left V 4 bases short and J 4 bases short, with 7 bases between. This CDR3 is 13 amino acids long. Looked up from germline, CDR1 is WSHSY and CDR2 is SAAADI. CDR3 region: CASSVGGTGELFF. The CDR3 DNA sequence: TGCGCCAGCAGTGTCGGGGGCACCGGGGAGCTGTTTTTT.

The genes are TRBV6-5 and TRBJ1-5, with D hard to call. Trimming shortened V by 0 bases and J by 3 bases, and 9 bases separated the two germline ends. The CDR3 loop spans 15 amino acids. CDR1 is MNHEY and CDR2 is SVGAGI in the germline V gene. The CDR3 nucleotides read TGTGCCAGCAGTTACTCGAATGGGATCAATCAGCCCCAGCATTTT. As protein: CASSYSNGINQPQHF.

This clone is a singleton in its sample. Here the CDR3 DNA reads TGTGCCAGCAGAGCAGGGGGTGCTTACACTGAAGCTTTCTTT. Translated, it gives CASRAGGAYTEAFF. The chain links TRBV6-6 to TRBJ1-1, with 7 bases that match TRBD1. Germline V gene sequence: CDR1 MNHNY, CDR2 SVGAGI (reference sequence). The CDR3 has 14 residues. The V segment lost 6 bases and the J segment 3 bases; nucleotides outside the gene matches: 7.

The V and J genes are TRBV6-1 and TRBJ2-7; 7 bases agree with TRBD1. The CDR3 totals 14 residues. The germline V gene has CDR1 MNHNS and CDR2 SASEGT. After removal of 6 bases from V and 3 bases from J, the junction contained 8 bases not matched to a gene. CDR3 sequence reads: CASRGTALGYEQYF. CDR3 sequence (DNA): TGTGCCAGCAGAGGGACAGCCCTAGGCTACGAGCAGTACTTC.

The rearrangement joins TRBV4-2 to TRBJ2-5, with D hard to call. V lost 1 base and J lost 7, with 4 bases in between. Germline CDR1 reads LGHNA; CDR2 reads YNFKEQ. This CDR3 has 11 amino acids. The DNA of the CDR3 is TGTGCCAGCAGCCAAGGTGGGACCCAGTACTTC. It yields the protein CASSQGGTQYF.

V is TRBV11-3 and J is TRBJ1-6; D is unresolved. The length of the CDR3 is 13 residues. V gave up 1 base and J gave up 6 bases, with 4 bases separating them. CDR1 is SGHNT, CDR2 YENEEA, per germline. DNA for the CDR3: TGTGCCAGCAGCTTAGGATTTAATTCACCCCTCCACTTT. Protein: CASSLGFNSPLHF.